This TCR beta chain was recovered during a study of shared clonotypes between healthy human individuals. Germline values: CDR1 SGHDN, CDR2 FVKESK. The V end was cut by 3 bases, the J end by 2 bases, with 14 bases between. The CDR3 is 16 residues long. Method: immunoSEQ multiplex PCR; TCRdb's copy keeps in-frame clones and lacks some. The sample has under 1,100,000 clones, 60% to 80% seen once. This sequence was found in a man between 18 and 29 years old in good health. The chain carries TRBV14 and TRBJ1-3; D is unresolved. Sequenced input: memory CD4+ T cells sorted from blood. As for subset: CD45RA-negative fraction. The CDR3 DNA is TGTGCCAGCAGCCAGTTTGACCGAAGCGCTGGAAACACCATATATTTT. Translation gives CASSQFDRSAGNTIYF.